A single sample is the source of the 22 T cell receptor beta chains below, sequenced in a study of T cells in Graves' hyperthyroidism and ophthalmopathy. Amplification of TCR beta CDR3 regions was performed using RNA transcripts as template. Researchers ran a first-round RT-PCR on the TCR CDR3 using the HTBI primer set. Each CDR3 protein is one row after TCRdb ran MiXCR on the multiplex PCR reads. This table holds more than 350,000 distinct CDR3 sequences, roughly 17% found once. The sample consisted of blood. These receptors all stem from a woman younger than 45 with Graves' hyperthyroidism that later progressed to Graves' ophthalmopathy.

Comment on this clonotype: A much larger clone lies a single base off, so this may be a read error. The chain is built from TRBV2 and TRBJ1-5; no clear D. From germline, CDR1 is SNHLY and CDR2 FYNNEI. The CDR3 has 16 amino acids. V was shortened by 6 bases and J by 4 bases, with 19 bases between the two germline ends. The CDR3 spells CASSSRPRNNNQPQHF. In DNA, the CDR3 is TGTGCCAGCAGCAGTAGACCGCGTAATAATAATCAGCCCCAGCATTTT.

This clonotype came up once. A read error may be the cause here, since a much bigger clone is one base away. The V gene is TRBV19, the J gene TRBJ1-4; 7 nucleotides match TRBD1. After removal of 11 bases from V and 6 bases from J, the junction contained 6 bases not matched to a gene. The germline CDR1 and CDR2 sequences are LNHDA and SQIVND (reference sequence). This CDR3 contains 12 residues. The CDR3 bases are TGTGCCGGCCTCCAGGGGGATGAAAAACTGTTTTTT. Its translation: CAGLQGDEKLFF.

This clonotype was picked up many times. This chain links TRBV11-3 with TRBJ2-1; D unclear. The CDR3 runs to 15 residues. Trimming cost V 1 base and J 3 bases, with 10 bases left between them. Germline CDR1 and CDR2: SGHNT and YENEEA. The CDR3 loop is CASSLATDGYNEQFF. The CDR3 DNA follows: TGTGCCAGCAGCTTAGCGACGGACGGCTACAATGAGCAGTTCTTC.

This clonotype showed up many times. The V gene is TRBV5-1, the J gene TRBJ2-7; the match to TRBD1 covers 9 bases. There are 14 residues in the CDR3. The V segment lost 1 base and the J segment 6 bases; nucleotides outside the gene matches: 5. Germline CDR1 and CDR2: SGHRS and YFSETQ. The DNA for the CDR3 is TGCGCCAGCAGCTTGTGGACAGGGGCGATCGAGCAGTACTTC. Protein: CASSLWTGAIEQYF.

This clonotype was seen repeatedly, ten times or more. DNA of the CDR3: TGCGCCAGCAGCTTCGGACAGGGCGGAGATGGCTACACCTTC. It codes for CASSFGQGGDGYTF. This sequence joins TRBV5-1 and TRBJ1-2; 8 bases are shared with TRBD1. The trim removed 2 bases at V and 6 bases at J, leaving 6 bases unmatched. CDR3 length: 14 amino acids. Germline CDR1 and CDR2: SGHRS and YFSETQ.

This clonotype was counted a few times. V and J are TRBV9 and TRBJ2-5, with TRBD2 as a possible D gene (6 bases). The V and J ends lost 0 bases and 2 bases respectively, with 11 bases between them. This CDR3 region has 15 residues. Per germline, CDR1 SGDLS and CDR2 YYNGEE. DNA of the CDR3: TGTGCCAGCAGCGTAGGGACCGGACTACAAGAGACCCAGTACTTC. Translated, it gives CASSVGTGLQETQYF.

This clonotype has a count of ten or more. The chain employs TRBV12-5 and TRBJ2-1, with TRBD2 matching 12 bases. The germline CDR1 and CDR2 sequences are LGHNT and FRNRAP. Trimming at V came to 5 bases and at J to 3 bases, leaving 5 bases not matched to a gene. The CDR3 is 16 amino acids. As DNA, the CDR3 is TGTGCTAGTGGTCCCGGGACTAGCGGGCTCTACAATGAGCAGTTCTTC. This gives the protein CASGPGTSGLYNEQFF.

This clonotype was found many times. In nucleotides, the CDR3 is TGTGCCAGCAGTTACGGTCTCAATTCACCCCTCCACTTT. Translating it yields CASSYGLNSPLHF. The V and J genes are TRBV28 and TRBJ1-6; D ambiguous. The germline V gene encodes CDR1 MDHEN and CDR2 SYDVKM. The CDR3 runs to 13 residues. V lost 4 bases and J lost 7, with 8 bases in between.

The genes are TRBV6-1 and TRBJ2-3; 7 bases agree with TRBD2. Germline loops: CDR1 MNHNS, CDR2 SASEGT. V shed 2 bases, J shed 6 bases, and the junction held 5 bases outside the gene matches. This CDR3 contains 14 residues. The CDR3 DNA sequence: TGTGCCAGCAGTGAACGGGGAGGGTGGGATACGCAGTATTTT. Protein sequence: CASSERGGWDTQYF.

Concerning this clonotype: An end of the junction differs from the germline gene, which may be a read error. The CDR3 loop reads CASSLQRGYYEQYF. CDR3 nucleotide sequence: TGTGCCAGCAGCTTACAAAGGGGTTATTACGAGCAGTACTTC. The V call is TRBV5-1, the J call TRBJ2-7; D is perhaps TRBD1 (5 bases). Germline V gene data show CDR1 as SGHRS and CDR2 as YFSETQ. This CDR3 is 14 amino acids long.

The chain is built from TRBV19 and TRBJ1-6; tentatively, D is TRBD1 (5 bases). The CDR3 has 15 residues. The ends were cut back, 6 bases at V and 4 bases at J, with 13 bases in the middle. The germline gives CDR1 LNHDA, CDR2 SQIVND (reference sequence). CDR3 amino acids: CASSPGRQYNSPLHF. CDR3 in DNA: TGTGCCAGTAGCCCGGGACGCCAATATAATTCACCCCTCCACTTT.

There are many counts of this clonotype. The CDR3 region is CASSFGTAETQYF. CDR3 DNA: TGTGCCAGCAGCTTTGGGACGGCGGAGACCCAGTACTTC. This chain connects TRBV11-2 to TRBJ2-5; D may correspond to TRBD1 or TRBD2 (5 bases each). The CDR3 has 13 residues. CDR1 and CDR2 (germline): SGHAT, FQNNGV. V dropped 3 bases and J dropped 5 bases, with 10 bases sitting between them.

The CDR3 loop is CASSLAGGEGYGYTF. The CDR3 nucleotides are TGTGCCAGCAGCTTAGCGGGGGGTGAGGGCTATGGCTACACCTTC. The chain is built from TRBV7-2 and TRBJ1-2, with TRBD1 as a possible D gene (5 bases). The germline CDR1 and CDR2 sequences are SGHTA and FQGNSA. The CDR3 extends over 15 amino acids. V was cut by 0 bases and J by 4 bases, with 12 bases left in between.

This clonotype was seen many times. This sequence joins TRBV7-8 and TRBJ2-5; D gene unclear. Germline CDR1 reads SGHVS; CDR2 reads FQNEAQ. V gave up 1 base and J gave up 5 bases, with 8 bases separating them. The CDR3 spans 13 residues. The CDR3: CASSLVVGETQYF. The CDR3, as DNA: TGTGCCAGCAGCTTAGTGGTTGGGGAGACCCAGTACTTC.

The rearrangement links TRBV7-2 to TRBJ1-6, with TRBD1 identical over 8 bases. The V gene end was trimmed by 9 bases and the J gene end by 9 bases; junction bases not matched to a gene: 7. This CDR3 spans 13 amino acids. Germline CDR1 reads SGHTA; CDR2 reads FQGNSA. Here the CDR3 reads CARGQGGGSPLHF. For the CDR3, the DNA is TGTGCCAGAGGACAGGGTGGTGGTTCACCCCTCCACTTT. The variable domain in full, completed from reference TRBV7-2 and TRBJ1-6, reads GAGVSQSPSNKVTEKGKDVELRCDPISGHTALYWYRQSLGQGLEFLIYFQGNSAPDKSGLPSDRFSAERTGGSVSTLTIQRTQQEDSAVYLCARGQGGGSPLHFGNGTRLTVT.

This clonotype showed up just a few times. DNA of the CDR3: TGTGCCAGCAGCTTAATCCCAGACAATGAGCAGTTCTTC. It is translated as CASSLIPDNEQFF. The chain joins TRBV7-9 to TRBJ2-1; D uncertain. The V end was cut by 2 bases, the J end by 5 bases, with 7 bases between. The CDR3 has 13 residues. Germline V lookup: CDR1 SEHNR, CDR2 FQNEAQ (reference sequence).

This clonotype appeared many times. This chain connects TRBV11-2 to TRBJ1-1, with unresolved D. The CDR3 extends over 11 amino acids. Per germline, CDR1 SGHAT and CDR2 FQNNGV. V shed 4 bases and J shed 5 bases, with 5 bases lying between them. The CDR3 spells CASSSVTEAFF. In DNA, the CDR3 is TGTGCCAGCAGCTCGGTGACTGAAGCTTTCTTT.

This clonotype has a count of ten or more. V usage is TRBV20-1 and J usage is TRBJ2-3; 9 bases are a match to TRBD2. Germline V gene data show CDR1 as DFQATT and CDR2 as SNEGSKA (reference sequence). The CDR3 extends over 16 amino acids. Trimming took 3 bases from V and 5 from J; bases not matched to a gene: 12. The CDR3: CSASDLRAGGQDTQYF. DNA of the CDR3: TGCAGTGCTAGTGATCTCAGGGCGGGGGGGCAAGATACGCAGTATTTT.

As to this clonotype: At one end, the junction sequence differs from germline, possibly due to a read error. CDR3 in DNA: TGCGCCAGCGGCCAATCTTTCGGAAACACCATATATTTT. Protein product: CASGQSFGNTIYF. The chain has TRBV4-3 and TRBJ1-3; D gene unclear. CDR3 length: 13 amino acids. Germline V gene lookup returns CDR1 LGHNA and CDR2 YSLEER.

The table lists this clonotype with many counts. This chain connects TRBV30 to TRBJ1-1; D is unresolved. The CDR3 has 12 amino acids. Trimming stripped 0 bases from V and 4 bases from J, with 6 bases between. The germline V gene encodes CDR1 GTSNPN and CDR2 SVGIG (reference sequence). The CDR3 loop is CAWSVTGTEAFF. The CDR3 region has the DNA TGTGCCTGGAGTGTGACGGGCACTGAAGCTTTCTTT.

This chain's CDR3 is CASKSFDSYEQYF. The CDR3 DNA reads as TGTGCCAGCAAGTCCTTCGACTCCTACGAGCAGTACTTC. V is TRBV27 and J is TRBJ2-7; D ambiguous. Germline loops: CDR1 MNHEY, CDR2 SMNVEV (reference sequence). Trimming removed 7 bases at V and 0 bases at J, with 10 bases between. The length of the CDR3 is 13 residues.

The chain carries TRBV5-1 and TRBJ1-6, with TRBD1 identical over 9 bases. This CDR3 has 17 residues. Germline CDR1 reads SGHRS; CDR2 reads YFSETQ. The V segment lost 0 bases and the J segment 7 bases; nucleotides outside the gene matches: 8. The CDR3 loop is CASSLGDRGFFNSPLHF. CDR3 nucleotide sequence: TGCGCCAGCAGCTTGGGAGACAGGGGGTTCTTCAATTCACCCCTCCACTTT. The variable domain in full, completed from reference TRBV5-1 and TRBJ1-6, reads KAGVTQTPRYLIKTRGQQVTLSCSPISGHRSVSWYQQTPGQGLQFLFEYFSETQRNKGNFPGRFSGRQFSNSRSEMNVSTLELGDSALYLCASSLGDRGFFNSPLHFGNGTRLTVT.